The text below deals with one T cell receptor (beta chain). Patients from Seattle were sampled longitudinally, starting during active infection. Germline values: CDR1 LGHDT, CDR2 YNNKEL (reference sequence). This CDR3 has 13 residues. J gave up 13 bases and V 2 bases, and 7 bases lay outside the gene matches. Source study methods: Estimation of nucleated cell counts relied on the amplification of reference gene primers. Sequenced by immunoSEQ multiplex PCR; TCRdb stores in-frame clones only, minus some. V, J and clone size were drawn from that table, and D and trimming were deduced from the DNA. The sample records about 170,000 clones, around 87% being singletons. This sample was included in a study of blood T cell repertoires in COVID-19. Study details: Italy, Spain and the United States were the sources of the convalescent and acute COVID-19 samples.

The V and J genes are TRBV3-1 (or the pseudogene TRBV3-2) and TRBJ2-5, with TRBD2 identical over 10 bases. The sequence was collected from a woman over 75 with COVID-19, enrolled during active disease. The specimen sequenced was peripheral blood. The CDR3 DNA sequence: TGTGCCAGCAGCCAATATAGGAGCGGGAGGGCGTACTTC. Its translation: CASSQYRSGRAYF.